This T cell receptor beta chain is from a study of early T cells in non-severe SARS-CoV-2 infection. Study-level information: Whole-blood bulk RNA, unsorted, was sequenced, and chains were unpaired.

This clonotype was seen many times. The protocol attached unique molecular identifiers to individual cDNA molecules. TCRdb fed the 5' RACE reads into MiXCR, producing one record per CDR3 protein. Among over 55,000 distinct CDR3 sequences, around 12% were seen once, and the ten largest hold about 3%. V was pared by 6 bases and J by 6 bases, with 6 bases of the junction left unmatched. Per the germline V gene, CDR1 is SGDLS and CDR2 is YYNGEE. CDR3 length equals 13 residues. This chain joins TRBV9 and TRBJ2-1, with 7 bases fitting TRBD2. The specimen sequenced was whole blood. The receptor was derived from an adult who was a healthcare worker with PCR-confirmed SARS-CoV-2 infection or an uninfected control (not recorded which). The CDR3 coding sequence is TGTGCCAGCAACACCGGGACTACCAATGAGCAGTTCTTC. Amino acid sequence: CASNTGTTNEQFF. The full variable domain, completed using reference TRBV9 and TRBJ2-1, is DSGVTQTPKHLITATGQRVTLRCSPRSGDLSVYWYQQSLDQGLQFLIQYYNGEERAKGNILERFSAQQFPDLHSELNLSSLELGDSALYFCASNTGTTNEQFFGPGTRLTVL.